These 8 T cell receptor beta chains came from one sample sequenced in a study of cytotoxic CD8 clonotypes in ibrutinib-treated CLL (dated by TCRdb to about 2021). Library creation used the immunoSEQ multiplex PCR assay. What TCRdb holds here is the immuneACCESS table cut down to in-frame rearrangements. Part of the clones is not present; checked against another copy, under half of the missing clones reflect an unresolved V gene, and the others are unexplained. The sample profile shows approximately 92,000 clones; roughly four fifths of them were found once. The top ten constitute about 26% of the sample. The label giving this sample's time point can be read as: approximately 25 months on ibrutinib. This material consisted of PBMCs, taken after 24 months of ibrutinib treatment. These receptors originate from a human donor with chronic lymphocytic leukemia.

The rearrangement links TRBV27 to TRBJ2-3, with no clear D. The germline gives CDR1 MNHEY, CDR2 SMNVEV (reference sequence). The CDR3 sequence is 13 residues long. V shed 3 bases and J shed 3 bases, with 7 bases lying between them. CDR3 DNA sequence: TGTGCCAGCAGTTTCCTCACAACAGATACGCAGTATTTT. It is translated as CASSFLTTDTQYF.

This chain joins TRBV25-1 and TRBJ2-7; TRBD1 matches at 7 bases. This CDR3 has 13 amino acids. Germline CDR1 reads MGHDK; CDR2 reads SYGVNS. Trimming cost V 7 bases and J 3 bases; bases outside gene matches: 6. The CDR3 sequence: CASTGQELYEQYF. The CDR3 DNA follows: TGTGCCAGCACCGGACAGGAACTCTACGAGCAGTACTTC.

This sequence joins TRBV9 and TRBJ2-1; the match to TRBD2 covers 11 bases. The CDR3 is made up of 17 amino acids. CDR1 SGDLS and CDR2 YYNGEE come from the germline V gene. V lost 1 base to trimming and J lost 4 bases; unmatched junction nucleotides: 7. CDR3 region: CASSVTASGRSYNEQFF. The CDR3 bases are TGTGCCAGCAGCGTAACGGCTAGCGGGAGGAGTTACAATGAGCAGTTCTTC.

For this clone: Additional DNA sequences in this sample encode the identical CDR3. The rearrangement joins TRBV6-1 to TRBJ2-4, with TRBD1 matching over 8 bases. The CDR3 sequence is 14 residues long. V lost 4 bases, J lost 2 bases, and 1 base stayed unmatched. The germline V gene has CDR1 MNHNS and CDR2 SASEGT. CDR3 sequence (DNA): TGTGCCAGCAGTGGACAGGGGTCCAAAAACATTCAGTACTTC. Translating it yields CASSGQGSKNIQYF.

This CDR3 is CASGGWRPTGELFF. The DNA for the CDR3 is TGTGCCAGTGGGGGTTGGAGGCCCACCGGGGAGCTGTTTTTT. V gene TRBV19 combines with J gene TRBJ2-2, with D perhaps assigned TRBD1 or TRBD2 (5 bases each). CDR1 is LNHDA and CDR2 is SQIVND in the germline V gene (reference sequence). The CDR3 length is 14 residues. Trimming cost V 8 bases and J 4 bases, with 14 bases left between them.

This clone was counted a few times. This sample includes further DNA sequences coding for the same CDR3. The V call is TRBV30, the J call TRBJ1-3; 8 bases agree with TRBD1. CDR1 is GTSNPN and CDR2 is SVGIG in the germline V gene (reference sequence). The V segment lost 0 bases and the J segment 3 bases; nucleotides outside the gene matches: 1. The CDR3 extends over 14 amino acids. Here the CDR3 DNA reads TGTGCCTGGAGTGTACAGGGGGGTGGAAACACCATATATTTT. This translates into CAWSVQGGGNTIYF.

The chain employs TRBV7-2 and TRBJ2-7; D is unresolved. Trimming left V 5 bases short and J 4 bases short, with 6 bases between. Looked up from germline, CDR1 is SGHTA and CDR2 is FQGNSA. CDR3 length equals 11 residues. CDR3: CASSPLYEQYF. Written as DNA, the CDR3 is TGTGCCAGCAGCCCCTTGTACGAGCAGTACTTC.

The rearrangement uses TRBV9 and TRBJ2-7, with unresolved D. CDR3 length: 13 residues. The germline CDR1 and CDR2 sequences are SGDLS and YYNGEE. The ends were cut back, 4 bases at V and 4 bases at J, with 12 bases in the middle. CDR3 nucleotide sequence: TGTGCCAGCAGCCAGGACCGGAGTTACGAGCAGTACTTC. This encodes CASSQDRSYEQYF.